This T cell receptor (beta chain) came from a study of blood T cell repertoires in COVID-19. Assay: immunoSEQ multiplex PCR; the TCRdb copy retains only in-frame clones and omits some. The profile shows 200,000 to 250,000 clones, about 83% of them singletons. V was cut by 4 bases and J by 11 bases, with 14 bases left in between. The germline gives CDR1 WSHSY, CDR2 SAAADI. CDR3 size: 13 residues. Recruitment covered about two dozen US areas and drew participants whose ages spanned roughly 18 to 100 years. Cohorts were based on clinical histories the participants reported. The chain uses TRBV10-2 and TRBJ2-2, with D possibly matching TRBD2 (5 bases). The sample was PBMCs or T cells enriched from blood (not recorded which). This sequence was found in a woman aged 50 to 65 who had been exposed to COVID-19. DNA for the CDR3: TGCGCCAGCAGTGGAGGGCCACCCCTCGAGCTGTTTTTT. Its protein is CASSGGPPLELFF.